These 16 T cell receptor beta chains share one sample of origin, sequenced in a study of early T cells in non-severe SARS-CoV-2 infection. TCRdb reprocessed the 5' RACE reads with MiXCR, giving one entry per CDR3 protein. This sample has some 27,000 distinct CDR3 sequences, with about 4.5% found just once. Sequencing was performed on whole blood. The receptors stem from an adult who was a healthcare worker with PCR-confirmed SARS-CoV-2 infection or an uninfected control (not recorded which).

Ten or more counts support this clonotype. The chain is built from TRBV20-1 and TRBJ2-7; D gene unclear. Germline CDR1 reads DFQATT; CDR2 reads SNEGSKA (reference sequence). The V and J ends lost 1 base and 5 bases respectively, with 6 bases between them. CDR3 length: 11 amino acids. This CDR3 is CSARGRHEQYF. In DNA form, the CDR3 reads TGCAGTGCTAGAGGCAGGCACGAGCAGTACTTC.

This clonotype was recorded many times. Written as DNA, the CDR3 is TGTGCCAGCAGCTTAGCGCGGACACGAGAGCGGTTCTCCTACGAGCAGTACTTC. Amino acid sequence: CASSLARTRERFSYEQYF. The J gene is TRBJ2-7, the V gene TRBV7-8; the D gene could be TRBD1 or TRBD2 (5 bases each). Germline V gives CDR1 SGHVS, CDR2 FQNEAQ. The CDR3 spans 18 residues. Trimming took off 0 bases at V and 0 bases at J, with 18 bases between the two ends.

The chain has TRBV7-2 and TRBJ1-1, with D perhaps matching TRBD1 (6 bases). V lost 5 bases to trimming and J lost 7 bases, with 17 bases between them. The CDR3 covers 14 residues. Germline V CDR1 and CDR2: SGHTA, FQGNSA. The CDR3 region is CASSRTGPWGEAFF. Written as DNA, the CDR3 is TGTGCCAGCAGCCGTACAGGGCCCTGGGGTGAAGCTTTCTTT.

This clonotype was seen at least ten times. The chain carries TRBV5-1 and TRBJ1-1; tentatively, D is TRBD1 (6 bases). V was cut by 3 bases and J by 6 bases, with 9 bases left in between. The germline CDR1 and CDR2 sequences are SGHRS and YFSETQ. The CDR3 is 12 amino acids. This CDR3 reads CASSWDNAEAFF. The DNA of the CDR3 is TGCGCCAGCAGCTGGGACAACGCTGAAGCTTTCTTT.

This clonotype was counted many times. This sequence joins TRBV12-3 or TRBV12-4 and TRBJ2-7, with D perhaps matching TRBD1 (6 bases). V was shortened by 0 bases and J by 2 bases, with 8 bases between the two germline ends. The length of the CDR3 is 14 residues. CDR3 nucleotides: TGTGCCAGCAGTTTAGCGGGGACAACCTACGAGCAGTACTTC. It codes for CASSLAGTTYEQYF.

This clonotype was counted many times. V and J are TRBV7-2 and TRBJ2-7; 8 bases are shared with TRBD2. Germline trimming cut 4 bases from V and 3 bases from J; bases unmatched to any gene: 8. Germline loops: CDR1 SGHTA, CDR2 FQGNSA. This CDR3 comprises 15 residues. The CDR3 DNA sequence: TGTGCCAGCAGCTCCGGTAGCGGGGCGCACTACGAGCAGTACTTC. This codes for CASSSGSGAHYEQYF.

This chain joins TRBV29-1 and TRBJ2-1; perhaps TRBD1 as D (6 bases). This CDR3 comprises 16 residues. Trimming left V 8 bases short and J 2 bases short, with 22 bases between. Germline CDR1 and CDR2: SQVTM and ANQGSEA. CDR3 nucleotide sequence: TGCAGCCCCCCTTGCCAGGGGTCCCATGCCTACAATGAGCAGTTCTTC. Its protein is CSPPCQGSHAYNEQFF.

This clonotype occurred many times. The chain recombines TRBV7-8 with TRBJ2-7; 11 bases fit TRBD2. V trimming: 5 bases; J trimming: 1 base; junction bases outside the gene matches: 7. CDR1 is SGHVS and CDR2 is FQNEAQ in the germline V gene. CDR3 length: 16 amino acids. The CDR3 here is CASSLLAGAVSYEQYF. CDR3 sequence (DNA): TGTGCCAGCAGCCTACTAGCGGGAGCCGTTTCCTACGAGCAGTACTTC. The variable domain in full, completed from reference TRBV7-8 and TRBJ2-7, reads GAGVSQSPRYKVAKRGQDVALRCDPISGHVSLFWYQQALGQGPEFLTYFQNEAQLDKSGLPSDRFFAERPEGSVSTLKIQRTQQEDSAVYLCASSLLAGAVSYEQYFGPGTRLTVT.

This clonotype was observed a few times. The CDR3 DNA reads TGTGCCAGCAGCACTACAGGGGTGGGGACCCAGTACTTC. Translation gives CASSTTGVGTQYF. The rearrangement uses TRBV6-5 and TRBJ2-5, with TRBD1 matching over 7 bases. After removal of 6 bases from V and 7 bases from J, the junction contained 8 bases not matched to a gene. Per the germline V gene, CDR1 is MNHEY and CDR2 is SVGAGI. The CDR3 extends over 13 amino acids.

This clonotype was seen a few times. V and J are TRBV6-6 and TRBJ2-1; possible D gene TRBD2, 5 bases. The ends were cut back, 2 bases at V and 7 bases at J, with 6 bases in the middle. The CDR3 has 12 residues. Germline CDR1 reads MNHNY; CDR2 reads SVGAGI (reference sequence). The CDR3, as DNA: TGTGCCAGCAGTTACATAGCGAATGAGCAGTTCTTC. Translation: CASSYIANEQFF.

This clonotype occurred many times. The genes are TRBV29-1 and TRBJ2-7; D is unclear. Germline assignment: CDR1 SQVTM and CDR2 ANQGSEA. The V end lost 4 bases, the J end lost 6 bases, and 10 bases lay between the germline ends. The CDR3 runs 11 residues. CDR3 protein: CSVGQPPEQYF. DNA of the CDR3: TGCAGCGTTGGGCAGCCCCCCGAGCAGTACTTC.

The chain recombines TRBV29-1 with TRBJ1-6; no reliable D call. CDR3 size: 13 residues. Germline values: CDR1 SQVTM, CDR2 ANQGSEA. Trimming removed 6 bases at V and 7 bases at J, with 13 bases between. The CDR3 reads CSVQRDLNSPLHF. DNA of the CDR3: TGCAGCGTACAGCGGGATTTGAATTCACCCCTCCACTTT.

This clonotype was counted many times. The V and J genes are TRBV20-1 and TRBJ1-2; maybe TRBD1 (6 bases). The CDR3 totals 14 residues. V lost 6 bases and J 6 bases, leaving 20 bases between the germline ends. Germline V gene data show CDR1 as DFQATT and CDR2 as SNEGSKA (reference sequence). CDR3 coding DNA: TGCAGTGCACACGCCGGTCAGGGGACTGATGGCTACACCTTC. Encoded protein: CSAHAGQGTDGYTF.

Remarks on this clonotype: Given the absence of the conserved phenylalanine or tryptophan at the CDR3 end, a read error is likely. This chain uses TRBV12-3 or TRBV12-4 with TRBJ2-1, with D maybe TRBD1 (6 bases). V dropped 5 bases and J dropped 6 bases, with 14 bases sitting between them. The CDR3 runs to 14 residues. The CDR3 nucleotides read TGTGCCAGCAGTCCAGAGACAGGAGCCAATGAGCAGTTCATC. Its translation: CASSPETGANEQFI.

In its sample, this clonotype was seen many times. This chain uses TRBV29-1 with TRBJ2-5, with a weak D call TRBD2 (5 bases). Germline CDR1 and CDR2: SQVTM and ANQGSEA. The CDR3 runs to 12 residues. The germline V and J ends were trimmed by 7 bases and 6 bases, with 15 bases remaining between them. The CDR3 sequence: CSAALEGKTQYF. The CDR3 region has the DNA TGCAGCGCCGCCCTAGAGGGAAAGACCCAGTACTTC.

This clonotype was counted many times. The chain carries TRBV7-9 and TRBJ2-2; the D gene is possibly TRBD1 (6 bases). CDR1 and CDR2 from the germline V gene are SEHNR and FQNEAQ (reference sequence). The V end lost 10 bases, the J end lost 2 bases, and 20 bases lay between the germline ends. This CDR3 is 16 amino acids long. CDR3 sequence (DNA): TGTGCCAACCAACCCTCCGGACAGAAAAACACCGGGGAGCTGTTTTTT. Its translation: CANQPSGQKNTGELFF.